This T cell receptor (beta chain) was observed in a study of T cells after yellow fever vaccination. Study-level background: Four memory subsets, EM, EMRA, CM and Tscm, were sorted by CD3, CD45RA, CCR7, CD95.

UMIs were added to TCR cDNA along with a universal primer site when it was made by 5'RACE template switching. TCRdb reanalysed the 5' RACE reads using MiXCR and keeps one entry per CDR3 protein. This table holds roughly 30,000 distinct CDR3 sequences, approximately 6.5% found once. This clonotype has a count of ten or more. Whole-study findings and limits: Boosting was followed by the reappearance of most primary-vaccination clones (approximately 95% CD4, about 88% CD8).

Sequencing was performed on PBMCs, either bulk or a sorted T-cell subset (CD4+, CD8+, memory, or dextramer-sorted; not recorded which), taken on the day of the yellow fever booster vaccination. The sequence came from a young man who received the YFV17D yellow fever vaccine.

CDR3 nucleotide sequence: TGTGCTAGTGGTTTGGTAGGGTATACGCAGTATTTT. It yields the protein CASGLVGYTQYF. This chain connects TRBV12-5 to TRBJ2-3, with D unclear. CDR3 length equals 12 residues. CDR1 is LGHNT, CDR2 FRNRAP, per germline. The germline V and J ends were trimmed by 0 bases and 7 bases, with 5 bases remaining between them.